This T cell receptor (beta chain) was sequenced during a study of T-cell memory formation after mild COVID-19. Study-wide points: CD4+ bias marked clones expanding day 15 to 37, unlike balanced contracting clones.

TCRdb fed the 5' RACE reads into MiXCR, producing one record per CDR3 protein. The data show 350,000 or so distinct CDR3 sequences, with more than 20% seen just once and 21% held by the top ten. As regards this clonotype: As yet, its antigen is unknown.

This CDR3 contains 14 residues. V was cut by 4 bases and J by 7 bases, with 16 bases left in between. Looked up from germline, CDR1 is MNHEY and CDR2 is SVGAGI. V gene TRBV6-5 combines with J gene TRBJ1-2; maybe TRBD1 (5 bases). Sequencing used PBMCs or a T cell subset sorted from them (not recorded which). This TCR came from a man younger than 35 who had mild COVID-19 (a few samples of this study predate the infection). Cell type and time point are not known. The chain's CDR3 is CASSSQGWGSGYTF. The CDR3 nucleotides are TGTGCCAGCAGTTCGCAGGGATGGGGTAGTGGCTACACCTTC.